The rows below give T cell receptor beta chains drawn from one sample of a study of CD8+CD57+ T cells in acquired aplastic anemia. From the reads, TCRdb called clonotypes with MiXCR, one entry per CDR3 protein. The sample includes some 150,000 distinct CDR3 sequences, 71% seen only once; the top ten take 40% to 60%. Sequencing was carried out using sorted CD4+, CD8+, or CD8+CD57+ T cells (not recorded which) from PBMCs. Every receptor here comes from a human donor with aplastic anemia. Both conserved end residues are part of each CDR3. D genes are given only for firm matches. Part of the rows lack a size; the others show once, few, many or a class for expanded clones.

D: NA; V: TRBV5-1; size: NA; J: TRBJ2-6; CDR3: CASSLDQHISGANVLTF; DNA: TGCGCCAGCAGCTTGGACCAACACATATCTGGGGCCAACGTCCTGACTTTC
D: TRBD2; V: TRBV19; size: NA; J: TRBJ2-3; CDR3: CASSIGWTGGSTDTQYF; DNA: TGTGCCAGTAGTATTGGTTGGACGGGGGGGAGCACAGATACGCAGTATTTT
D: TRBD1; V: TRBV2; size: NA; J: TRBJ1-3; CDR3: CASSYRGQEWGNTIYF; DNA: TGTGCCAGCAGTTACAGAGGACAGGAATGGGGAAACACCATATATTTT
D: NA; V: TRBV2; size: NA; J: TRBJ2-6; CDR3: CATSPLDSGANVLTF; DNA: TGTGCCACCTCTCCTCTAGACTCTGGGGCCAACGTCCTGACTTTC
D: NA; V: TRBV7-9; size: NA; J: TRBJ1-1; CDR3: CASSSGGLVFTEAFF; DNA: TGTGCCAGCAGCTCGGGGGGCCTCGTTTTCACTGAAGCTTTCTTT
D: NA; V: TRBV7-8; size: NA; J: TRBJ1-1; CDR3: CASSRGGTEAFF; DNA: TGTGCCAGCTCTCGAGGGGGAACTGAAGCTTTCTTT
D: NA; V: TRBV19; size: few; J: TRBJ2-3; CDR3: CASRGGDTQYF; DNA: TGTGCCAGTAGGGGGGGCGATACGCAGTATTTT
D: NA; V: TRBV29-1; size: NA; J: TRBJ1-2; CDR3: CSVVGGQSYGYTF; DNA: TGCAGCGTTGTCGGTGGGCAATCCTATGGCTACACCTTC
D: NA; V: TRBV12-3/TRBV12-4; size: NA; J: TRBJ1-2; CDR3: CASSLSATSGYTF; DNA: TGTGCCAGCAGTTTATCGGCTACTAGCGGGTACACCTTC
D: NA; V: TRBV7-8; size: NA; J: TRBJ1-2; CDR3: CASSLRDGSNYGYTF; DNA: TGTGCCAGCAGCCTTAGGGACGGAAGTAACTATGGCTACACCTTC
D: TRBD1; V: TRBV2; size: NA; J: TRBJ2-6; CDR3: CASSDDRVPGGANVLTF; DNA: TGTGCCAGCAGTGACGACAGGGTTCCGGGCGGGGCCAACGTCCTGACTTTC
D: NA; V: TRBV11-2; size: NA; J: TRBJ2-1; CDR3: CASSPLWRANNEQFF; DNA: TGTGCCAGCAGCCCCCTTTGGCGGGCCAACAATGAGCAGTTCTTC
D: NA; V: TRBV6-1; size: NA; J: TRBJ2-1; CDR3: CASTLDLYNEQFF; DNA: TGTGCCAGCACCTTGGACCTATACAATGAGCAGTTCTTC
D: NA; V: TRBV19; size: NA; J: TRBJ2-7; CDR3: CASSISFWNTEASYEQYF; DNA: TGTGCCAGTAGTATTAGTTTTTGGAACACTGAAGCATCCTACGAGCAGTACTTC
D: TRBD1; V: TRBV7-9; size: few; J: TRBJ1-4; CDR3: CASSLGAGTDNEKLFF; DNA: TGTGCCAGCAGCTTAGGGGCCGGGACAGATAATGAAAAACTGTTTTTT
D: NA; V: TRBV2; size: NA; J: TRBJ1-6; CDR3: CASSEGGRTPLHF; DNA: TGTGCCAGCAGTGAAGGGGGGCGCACACCCCTCCACTTT
D: TRBD1; V: TRBV6-1; size: NA; J: TRBJ1-2; CDR3: CASRGQKYGYTF; DNA: TGTGCCAGCAGGGGACAGAAATATGGCTACACCTTC
D: NA; V: TRBV7-9; size: NA; J: TRBJ2-3; CDR3: CASSLRGAGTDTQYF; DNA: TGTGCCAGCAGCTTGAGGGGGGCAGGCACAGATACGCAGTATTTT
D: NA; V: TRBV19; size: NA; J: TRBJ2-7; CDR3: CASSIQPGDSYEQYF; DNA: TGTGCCAGTAGTATACAGCCAGGGGACTCCTACGAGCAGTACTTC
D: TRBD2; V: TRBV20-1; size: NA; J: TRBJ2-1; CDR3: CSVEGVAGGPNEQFF; DNA: TGCAGCGTTGAAGGGGTAGCGGGAGGGCCGAATGAGCAGTTCTTC
D: NA; V: TRBV7-2; size: NA; J: TRBJ2-7; CDR3: CASSFQRHEQYF; DNA: TGTGCCAGCAGCTTTCAACGCCACGAGCAGTACTTC
D: NA; V: TRBV11-2; size: NA; J: TRBJ1-2; CDR3: CASSSLREGYYGYTF; DNA: TGTGCCAGCAGCTCCCTAAGGGAGGGCTACTATGGCTACACCTTC
D: NA; V: TRBV14; size: NA; J: TRBJ2-3; CDR3: CASSQDRSSDTQYF; DNA: TGTGCCAGCAGCCAAGATCGAAGTTCGGATACGCAGTATTTT
D: NA; V: TRBV7-2; size: NA; J: TRBJ1-1; CDR3: CASSLAGQGGEAFF; DNA: TGTGCCAGCAGCTTAGCGGGCCAGGGCGGTGAAGCTTTCTTT
D: NA; V: TRBV7-3; size: NA; J: TRBJ1-4; CDR3: CASSFSRLEKLFF; DNA: TGTGCCAGCAGCTTCTCGCGGCTAGAAAAACTGTTTTTT
D: TRBD1; V: TRBV2; size: NA; J: TRBJ2-7; CDR3: CASRTGTGAEEQYF; DNA: TGTGCCAGCAGGACGGGGACAGGGGCGGAGGAGCAGTACTTC
D: NA; V: TRBV20-1; size: NA; J: TRBJ2-7; CDR3: CSARPDNSYEQYF; DNA: TGCAGTGCTAGGCCAGACAACTCCTACGAGCAGTACTTC
D: NA; V: TRBV20-1; size: few; J: TRBJ1-2; CDR3: CSASEGSNYGYTF; DNA: TGCAGTGCTAGTGAGGGTTCTAACTATGGCTACACCTTC
D: NA; V: TRBV9; size: NA; J: TRBJ2-5; CDR3: CASSVLGWGGTETQYF; DNA: TGTGCCAGCAGCGTACTTGGGTGGGGGGGCACTGAGACCCAGTACTTC
D: NA; V: TRBV19; size: NA; J: TRBJ2-6; CDR3: CASSIVWSAELSGANVLTF; DNA: TGTGCCAGTAGTATAGTCTGGTCAGCAGAACTCTCTGGGGCCAACGTCCTGACTTTC
D: NA; V: TRBV10-3; size: once; J: TRBJ2-1; CDR3: CASSYYARGGGNEQFF; DNA: TGTGCCAGCAGTTACTACGCCAGGGGTGGTGGCAATGAGCAGTTCTTC
D: NA; V: TRBV25-1; size: NA; J: TRBJ2-1; CDR3: CASSEWGASPMGDEQFF; DNA: TGTGCCAGCAGTGAATGGGGGGCTAGCCCTATGGGGGATGAGCAGTTCTTC
D: NA; V: TRBV20-1; size: NA; J: TRBJ2-2; CDR3: CSAKSRQTNTGELFF; DNA: TGCAGTGCTAAAAGCCGCCAGACCAACACCGGGGAGCTGTTTTTT
D: NA; V: TRBV6-2/TRBV6-3; size: many; J: TRBJ1-1; CDR3: CASSYHDSGNEAFF; DNA: TGTGCCAGCAGTTACCACGACAGTGGAAATGAAGCTTTCTTT
D: TRBD1; V: TRBV7-8; size: NA; J: TRBJ1-2; CDR3: CASSPRGGSNYGYTF; DNA: TGCGCCAGCAGCCCCAGAGGGGGCAGTAACTATGGCTACACCTTC
D: NA; V: TRBV7-2; size: NA; J: TRBJ2-1; CDR3: CASRGYRNNEQFF; DNA: TGTGCCAGCCGAGGGTACAGAAACAATGAGCAGTTCTTC
D: TRBD2; V: TRBV20-1; size: NA; J: TRBJ2-5; CDR3: CSAPLGGETQYF; DNA: TGCAGTGCCCCCCTGGGGGGGGAGACCCAGTACTTC
D: NA; V: TRBV10-3; size: NA; J: TRBJ2-3; CDR3: CAIRLDPSTDTQYF; DNA: TGTGCCATCAGGCTAGACCCTAGCACAGATACGCAGTATTTT
D: NA; V: TRBV7-9; size: few; J: TRBJ2-7; CDR3: CASSQLTGSYEQYF; DNA: TGTGCCAGCAGCCAATTGACGGGCTCGTACGAGCAGTACTTC
D: NA; V: TRBV5-6; size: NA; J: TRBJ2-1; CDR3: CASSYVGNNEQFF; DNA: TGTGCCAGCAGCTACGTCGGGAACAATGAGCAGTTCTTC
D: NA; V: TRBV20-1; size: NA; J: TRBJ1-5; CDR3: CSARETGLNQPQHF; DNA: TGCAGTGCTAGAGAGACAGGTCTCAATCAGCCCCAGCATTTT
D: TRBD1; V: TRBV15; size: NA; J: TRBJ2-7; CDR3: CATSRDRGTGRHEQYF; DNA: TGTGCCACCAGCAGAGATCGCGGGACAGGTCGACACGAGCAGTACTTC
D: TRBD2; V: TRBV12-3/TRBV12-4; size: NA; J: TRBJ2-1; CDR3: CASGGTSGGNEQFF; DNA: TGTGCTAGTGGTGGGACTAGCGGGGGTAATGAGCAGTTCTTC
D: NA; V: TRBV7-9; size: NA; J: TRBJ1-6; CDR3: CASSLEVTSWDSTGNSPLHF; DNA: TGTGCCAGCAGCTTAGAGGTTACGTCATGGGATTCTACTGGGAATTCACCCCTCCACTTT
D: TRBD2; V: TRBV10-3; size: few; J: TRBJ2-2; CDR3: CAISESSSAGGRWGELFF; DNA: TGTGCCATCAGTGAGTCGTCGTCGGCGGGGGGTCGATGGGGGGAGCTGTTTTTT
D: NA; V: TRBV12-5; size: NA; J: TRBJ2-3; CDR3: CASGPSTDTQYF; DNA: TGTGCTAGTGGTCCCTCCACAGATACGCAGTATTTT
D: TRBD1; V: TRBV7-3; size: NA; J: TRBJ2-7; CDR3: CASSRQVGGTYEQYF; DNA: TGTGCCAGCAGTCGACAGGTAGGGGGCACCTACGAGCAGTACTTC
D: TRBD2; V: TRBV25-1; size: NA; J: TRBJ2-2; CDR3: CASSERGAGELFF; DNA: TGTGCCAGCAGTGAACGGGGGGCCGGGGAGCTGTTTTTT
D: NA; V: TRBV29-1; size: NA; J: TRBJ1-1; CDR3: CSAGRMNTEAFF; DNA: TGCAGCGCTGGACGAATGAACACTGAAGCTTTCTTT
D: TRBD2; V: TRBV6-6; size: NA; J: TRBJ2-7; CDR3: CATSLADSYEQYF; DNA: TGTGCCACCTCACTAGCGGACTCCTACGAGCAGTACTTC